This entry lists 21 T cell receptor beta chains sequenced from one sample in a study of T cell responses to AZD1222 COVID-19 vaccine. Libraries were prepared by immunoSEQ multiplex PCR; TCRdb keeps only in-frame clonotypes and omits some of them. In the table there are about 170,000 clones, 90% to 95% of which are singletons. The specimen was peripheral blood, collected on day 0 of AZD1222 vaccination. These receptors originate from an adult in good health.

This clone has more than one count but fewer than ten. The DNA of the CDR3 is TGTGCCAGCAGGCTGGCGGGAGGCTACAATGAGCAGTTCTTC. Amino acids: CASRLAGGYNEQFF. V and J are TRBV6-5 and TRBJ2-1; 8 bases are shared with TRBD2. V lost 6 bases to trimming and J lost 3 bases; unmatched junction nucleotides: 4. CDR3 length equals 14 residues. CDR1 MNHEY and CDR2 SVGAGI come from the germline V gene.

V is TRBV7-9 and J is TRBJ2-3; 8 bases align to TRBD1. Germline V gene lookup returns CDR1 SEHNR and CDR2 FQNEAQ (reference sequence). The CDR3 is made up of 15 amino acids. The V gene end was trimmed by 5 bases and the J gene end by 1 base; junction bases not matched to a gene: 5. CDR3 sequence (DNA): TGTGCCAGCAGCCGACCGGACAGGGGCACAGATACGCAGTATTTT. Translation: CASSRPDRGTDTQYF.

This clone was counted between two and nine times. This chain connects TRBV5-1 to TRBJ1-2, with D maybe TRBD1 (5 bases). Trimming cost V 0 bases and J 7 bases, with 19 bases left between them. CDR1 and CDR2 (germline): SGHRS, YFSETQ. The length of the CDR3 is 16 residues. The CDR3 bases are TGCGCCAGCAGCTTGGCCGTGGGGGTGGATTATGGTGGCTACACCTTC. Translation gives CASSLAVGVDYGGYTF.

CDR3 sequence: CASSRNRDTEAFF. CDR3 coding DNA: TGTGCCAGCAGCAGGAACCGGGACACTGAAGCTTTCTTT. This chain joins TRBV11-3 and TRBJ1-1; D uncertain. This CDR3 has 13 amino acids. The V end lost 5 bases, the J end lost 3 bases, and 10 bases lay between the germline ends. CDR1 SGHNT and CDR2 YENEEA come from the germline V gene.

The V and J genes are TRBV6-5 and TRBJ2-7; D remains unclear. Trimming pared 10 bases from V and 1 base from J, leaving 17 bases between. CDR3 length equals 14 residues. CDR1 and CDR2 (germline): MNHEY, SVGAGI. CDR3 region: CATQSTRDSYEQYF. The DNA of the CDR3 is TGTGCCACCCAATCCACCCGAGATTCCTACGAGCAGTACTTC.

The chain has TRBV30 and TRBJ2-1, with D possibly being TRBD1 or TRBD2 (5 bases each). CDR1 is GTSNPN and CDR2 is SVGIG in the germline V gene (reference sequence). V dropped 7 bases and J dropped 8 bases, with 21 bases sitting between them. The CDR3 runs to 14 residues. This CDR3 is CALETRGVGDEQFF. DNA of the CDR3: TGTGCCTTGGAGACAAGGGGAGTAGGGGATGAGCAGTTCTTC. The variable domain in full, completed from reference TRBV30 and TRBJ2-1, reads SQTIHQWPATLVQPVGSPLSLECTVEGTSNPNLYWYRQAAGRGLQLLFYSVGIGQISSEVPQNLSASRPQDRQFILSSKKLLLSDSGFYLCALETRGVGDEQFFGPGTRLTVL.

The chain combines TRBV2 with TRBJ2-1; no definite D call. The ends were cut back, 2 bases at V and 6 bases at J, with 14 bases in the middle. CDR1 is SNHLY, CDR2 FYNNEI, per germline. The CDR3 runs 15 residues. The CDR3 bases are TGTGCCAGCAGTGAATGGCAGGTCCCTCGCAATGAGCAGTTCTTC. Encoded protein: CASSEWQVPRNEQFF.

V usage is TRBV5-1 and J usage is TRBJ1-1; D remains ambiguous. V lost 2 bases to trimming and J lost 0 bases, with 14 bases between them. Germline CDR1 reads SGHRS; CDR2 reads YFSETQ. The length of the CDR3 is 16 residues. Here the CDR3 reads CASSFGSANMNTEAFF. CDR3 nucleotides: TGCGCCAGCAGCTTTGGCAGCGCGAATATGAACACTGAAGCTTTCTTT.

The chain joins TRBV5-1 to TRBJ2-5, with 9 nucleotides matching TRBD1. CDR3 length: 17 residues. Trimming took 4 bases from V and 0 from J; bases not matched to a gene: 10. Germline V gene sequence: CDR1 SGHRS, CDR2 YFSETQ. The CDR3: CASSRTGALQYQETQYF. For the CDR3, the DNA is TGCGCCAGCAGCAGGACAGGGGCGCTGCAGTACCAAGAGACCCAGTACTTC.

Notes on this clone: This CDR3 is also generated by other DNA sequences in the sample. The chain joins TRBV5-1 to TRBJ1-1; D call uncertain. Trimming took 3 bases from V and 2 from J, leaving 8 bases between them. This CDR3 is 13 amino acids long. Per the germline V gene, CDR1 is SGHRS and CDR2 is YFSETQ. In DNA form, the CDR3 reads TGCGCCAGCAGCTCCGGACGAAACACTGAAGCTTTCTTT. This codes for CASSSGRNTEAFF.

The chain uses TRBV12-2 and TRBJ2-6; TRBD2 is the table's D call, not checked against the DNA. TRBV12-2 is classified as a pseudogene. The CDR3 has 18 residues. Written as DNA, the CDR3 is TGTGCAAGTCGCTTACGTCAAACTGTTTCCTCTGGGGCCAACGTCCTGACTTTC. It specifies CASRLRQTVSSGANVLTF.

V is TRBV6-5 and J is TRBJ2-1; tentative D call: TRBD2 (6 bases). CDR1 and CDR2 (germline): MNHEY, SVGAGI. The CDR3 is 15 residues long. Trimming cost V 6 bases and J 0 bases, with 12 bases left between them. CDR3 DNA sequence: TGTGCCAGCAGGCTCACTAGCTCCTCCTACAATGAGCAGTTCTTC. Amino acids: CASRLTSSSYNEQFF.

The chain is built from TRBV11-1 and TRBJ2-3; 8 positions agree with TRBD1. This CDR3 contains 15 residues. The V and J ends lost 5 bases and 0 bases, in that order; junction bases with no gene match: 4. Germline V lookup: CDR1 SGHAT, CDR2 FQDESV (reference sequence). CDR3 nucleotide sequence: TGTGCCAGCAGCGGAACAGGGGGAAGCACAGATACGCAGTATTTT. It encodes CASSGTGGSTDTQYF.

The chain has TRBV6-5 and TRBJ2-7, with 10 bases identical to TRBD2. This CDR3 region has 14 residues. Germline assignment: CDR1 MNHEY and CDR2 SVGAGI. V was pared by 5 bases and J by 2 bases, with 3 bases of the junction left unmatched. The CDR3 loop is CASSLAGAAYEQYF. CDR3 sequence (DNA): TGTGCCAGCAGTCTAGCGGGAGCCGCCTACGAGCAGTACTTC.

The chain links TRBV27 to TRBJ1-2, with D perhaps matching TRBD1 (5 bases). Between the trimmed V and J ends, which lost 6 bases and 6 bases, there was a span of 20 bases. This CDR3 is 15 amino acids long. Germline CDR1 reads MNHEY; CDR2 reads SMNVEV (reference sequence). The CDR3 loop is CASRRIGGGYNGYTF. CDR3 bases: TGTGCCAGCAGACGTATCGGGGGTGGGTATAATGGCTACACCTTC.

The V and J genes are TRBV10-3 and TRBJ1-1, with 7 bases lining up with TRBD1. With V trimmed by 6 bases and J by 2 bases, 9 bases remained unmatched. Germline V gene sequence: CDR1 ENHRY, CDR2 SYGVKD. The length of the CDR3 is 15 residues. CDR3 nucleotide sequence: TGTGCCATCAGCGACCGACAGGGCTCAAACACTGAAGCTTTCTTT. This sequence encodes CAISDRQGSNTEAFF.

The V call is TRBV14, the J call TRBJ2-3, with D unresolved. The CDR3 is made up of 13 amino acids. Germline-derived CDR1 and CDR2 are SGHDN and FVKESK. Trimming cost V 4 bases and J 0 bases, with 5 bases left between them. In DNA, the CDR3 is TGTGCCAGCAGCCGGCGTAGCACAGATACGCAGTATTTT. Its protein is CASSRRSTDTQYF.

The chain recombines TRBV29-1 with TRBJ1-1, with D perhaps matching TRBD1 (6 bases). The CDR3 sequence is 11 residues long. From germline, CDR1 is SQVTM and CDR2 ANQGSEA. The CDR3, as DNA: TGCGGGGCCAGGGGTGGCGCTGAAGCTTTCTTT. Its protein is CGARGGAEAFF.

The chain carries TRBV2 and TRBJ1-5, with 7 positions matching TRBD1. Germline CDR1 reads SNHLY; CDR2 reads FYNNEI. This CDR3 region has 14 residues. J was trimmed by 2 bases and V by 7 bases; bases with no gene match: 5. CDR3 DNA sequence: TGTGCCAGCACTCAGGGGGATCGCAATCAGCCCCAGCATTTT. Protein: CASTQGDRNQPQHF.

The gene calls are TRBV3-1 (or the pseudogene TRBV3-2) and TRBJ2-2; maybe TRBD2 (5 bases). The germline gives CDR1 LGHDT, CDR2 YNNKEL (reference sequence). The CDR3 is 16 amino acids. V shed 0 bases and J shed 7 bases, with 15 bases lying between them. For the CDR3, the DNA is TGTGCCAGCAGCCAAGATGGAGGCCTTCGGGGCGGGGAGCTGTTTTTT. It yields the protein CASSQDGGLRGGELFF.

This clone appeared once. In nucleotides, the CDR3 is TGTGCCAGCAGTTTGGGATGGGGAAGCGAGCAGTTCTTC. Its protein is CASSLGWGSEQFF. The V and J genes are TRBV27 and TRBJ2-1; D is unresolved. The germline CDR1 and CDR2 sequences are MNHEY and SMNVEV (reference sequence). Trimming stripped 3 bases from V and 10 bases from J, with 13 bases between. The CDR3 has 13 residues.